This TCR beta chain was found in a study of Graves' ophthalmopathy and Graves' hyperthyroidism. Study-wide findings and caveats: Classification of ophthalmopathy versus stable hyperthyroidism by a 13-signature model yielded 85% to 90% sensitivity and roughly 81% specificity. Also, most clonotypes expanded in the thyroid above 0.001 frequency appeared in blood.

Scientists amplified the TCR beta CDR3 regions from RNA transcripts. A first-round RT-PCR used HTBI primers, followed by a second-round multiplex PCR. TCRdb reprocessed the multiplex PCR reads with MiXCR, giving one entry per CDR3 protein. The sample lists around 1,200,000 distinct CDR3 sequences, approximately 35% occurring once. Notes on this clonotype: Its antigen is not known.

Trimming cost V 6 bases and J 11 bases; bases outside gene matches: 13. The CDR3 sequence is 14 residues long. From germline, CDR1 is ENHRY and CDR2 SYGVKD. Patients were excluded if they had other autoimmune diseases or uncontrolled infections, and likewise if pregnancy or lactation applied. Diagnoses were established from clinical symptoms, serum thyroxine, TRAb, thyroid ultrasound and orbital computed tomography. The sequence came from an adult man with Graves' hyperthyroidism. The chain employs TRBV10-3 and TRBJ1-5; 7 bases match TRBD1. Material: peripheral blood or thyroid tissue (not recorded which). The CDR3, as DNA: TGTGCCATCAGCGGGACAGCAAACCAAGAGACCCAGCATTTT. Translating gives CAISGTANQETQHF.